A selection of T cell receptor beta chains follows, all from one sample in a study of CD4+ T cells in melanoma. Sequenced by immunoSEQ multiplex PCR; TCRdb stores in-frame clones only, minus some. The table has about 55,000 clones, roughly two thirds seen once. The sequenced sample was tumor tissue. These receptors all stem from a human donor with melanoma. CDR3s include the opening cysteine and the closing phenylalanine or tryptophan. D genes are given only for firm matches. The size entry is marked missing in some rows and otherwise reads once, few, many or a size class.

cdr3_length	v_call	d_call	j_call	clone_size	cdr3_nt	cdr3_aa
15	TRBV6-5	TRBD1	TRBJ1-5	-	TGTGCCAGCAGTTTGGGGCAGGGGGCAGGGCAGCCCCAGCATTTT	CASSLGQGAGQPQHF
14	TRBV28	-	TRBJ1-5	medium-sized	TGTGCCAGCAGTCCGCAGCGGCGGGAGCAGCCCCAGCATTTT	CASSPQRREQPQHF
13	TRBV6-5	TRBD1	TRBJ2-7	once	TGTGCCAGCAGACCTGACAGGGACCTCGAGCAGTACTTC	CASRPDRDLEQYF
14	TRBV27	TRBD1	TRBJ1-3	-	TGTGCCAGCAGTCCTACAGGGGGCGGAAACACCATATATTTT	CASSPTGGGNTIYF
13	TRBV5-1	-	TRBJ2-7	-	TGCGCCAGCAGCTGGACAATTAGCTCCGAGCAGTACTTC	CASSWTISSEQYF
15	TRBV28	-	TRBJ2-2	once	TGTGCCAGCAGTTTAGGGGGGGCGCGGACCGGGGAGCTGTTTTTT	CASSLGGARTGELFF
15	TRBV5-1	TRBD1	TRBJ2-5	-	TGCGCCAGCAGCTCTACCTCGACAGGGGGCGAGACCCAGTACTTC	CASSSTSTGGETQYF
11	TRBV6-5	-	TRBJ2-1	-	TGTGCCAGCACCCTATACAATGAGCAGTTCTTC	CASTLYNEQFF
17	TRBV7-8	TRBD1	TRBJ1-2	-	TGTGCCAGCAGCTTAGTAGGGGACAGGGGTTTGAACTATGGCTACACCTTC	CASSLVGDRGLNYGYTF
15	TRBV7-3	-	TRBJ2-5	-	TGTGCCAGCAGCTTAACCGGGGCGGGCTCAGGGACCCAGTACTTC	CASSLTGAGSGTQYF
14	TRBV7-9	-	TRBJ2-2	-	TGTGCCAGCAGCTTTCAGGGAGGACACGGGGAGCTGTTTTTT	CASSFQGGHGELFF
14	TRBV5-1	TRBD1	TRBJ2-1	medium-sized	TGCGCCAGCAGCGCGGGGACAGGGGGCTATGAGCAGTTCTTC	CASSAGTGGYEQFF
14	TRBV27	-	TRBJ2-7	-	TGTGCCAGCAGAGTCCATGGCCGTACCTACGAGCAGTACTTC	CASRVHGRTYEQYF
17	TRBV7-2	-	TRBJ2-1	-	TGTGCCAGCAGCCTAATGCGGCGGGGGCTTCCTCACAATGAGCAGTTCTTC	CASSLMRRGLPHNEQFF
13	TRBV6-5	-	TRBJ1-1	-	TGTGCCAGCAGTTACACAGGGAGGACTGAAGCTTTCTTT	CASSYTGRTEAFF
14	TRBV5-6	-	TRBJ1-2	-	TGTGCCAGCAGCTTGGGGTCAAGGGACTATGGCTACACCTTC	CASSLGSRDYGYTF
16	TRBV11-2	TRBD1	TRBJ1-1	few	TGTGCCAGCAGCGACAGTTCCAGGGGGATGAACACTGAAGCTTTCTTT	CASSDSSRGMNTEAFF